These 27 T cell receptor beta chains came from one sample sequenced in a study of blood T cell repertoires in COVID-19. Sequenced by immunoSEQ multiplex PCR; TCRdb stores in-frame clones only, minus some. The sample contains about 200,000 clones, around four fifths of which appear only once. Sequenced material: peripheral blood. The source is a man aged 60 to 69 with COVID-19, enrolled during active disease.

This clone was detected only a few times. CDR3 coding DNA: TGTGCCAGTAGTGGACCGACAGGGACCCGCAATCAGCCCCAGCATTTT. This sequence encodes CASSGPTGTRNQPQHF. The gene calls are TRBV19 and TRBJ1-5, with 7 bases lining up with TRBD1. Trimming took 5 bases from V and 2 from J; bases not matched to a gene: 9. The CDR3 contains 16 residues. CDR1 is LNHDA, CDR2 SQIVND, per germline (reference sequence). Drawing the rest from reference TRBV19 and TRBJ1-5, the complete variable domain is DGGITQSPKYLFRKEGQNVTLSCEQNLNHDAMYWYRQDPGQGLRLIYYSQIVNDFQKGDIAEGYSVSREKKESFPLTVTSAQKNPTAFYLCASSGPTGTRNQPQHFGDGTRLSIL.

CDR3 loop: CASSSGTNTGELFF. In DNA form, the CDR3 reads TGTGCCAGTTCTAGCGGGACTAACACCGGGGAGCTGTTTTTT. V usage is TRBV19 and J usage is TRBJ2-2; 9 bases fit TRBD2. The CDR3 totals 14 residues. Per germline, CDR1 LNHDA and CDR2 SQIVND (reference sequence). Trimming took 8 bases from V and 2 from J; bases not matched to a gene: 3. Full variable domain (remainder filled in from reference TRBV19 and TRBJ2-2): DGGITQSPKYLFRKEGQNVTLSCEQNLNHDAMYWYRQDPGQGLRLIYYSQIVNDFQKGDIAEGYSVSREKKESFPLTVTSAQKNPTAFYLCASSSGTNTGELFFGEGSRLTVL.

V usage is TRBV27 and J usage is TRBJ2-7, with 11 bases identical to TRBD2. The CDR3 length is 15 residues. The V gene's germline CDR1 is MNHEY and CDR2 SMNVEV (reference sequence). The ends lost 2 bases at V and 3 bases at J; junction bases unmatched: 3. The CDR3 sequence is CASSLRLAGNYEQYF. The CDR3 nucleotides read TGTGCCAGCAGTTTAAGACTAGCGGGAAACTACGAGCAGTACTTC.

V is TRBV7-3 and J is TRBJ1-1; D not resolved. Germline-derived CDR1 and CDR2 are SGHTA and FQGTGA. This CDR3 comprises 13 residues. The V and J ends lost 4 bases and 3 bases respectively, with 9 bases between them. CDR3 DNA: TGTGCCAGCAGCTCGACACCGGACACTGAAGCTTTCTTT. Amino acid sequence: CASSSTPDTEAFF.

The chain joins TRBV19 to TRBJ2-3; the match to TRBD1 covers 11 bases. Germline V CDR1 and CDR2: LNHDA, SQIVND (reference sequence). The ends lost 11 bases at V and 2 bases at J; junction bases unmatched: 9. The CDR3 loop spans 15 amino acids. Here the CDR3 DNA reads TGTGCCTCTCGAAGGACAGGGGGCATCACAGATACGCAGTATTTT. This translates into CASRRTGGITDTQYF.

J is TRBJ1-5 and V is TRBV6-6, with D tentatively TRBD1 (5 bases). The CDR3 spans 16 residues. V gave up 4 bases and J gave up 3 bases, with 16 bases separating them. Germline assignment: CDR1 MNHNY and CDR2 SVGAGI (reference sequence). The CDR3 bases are TGTGCCAGCAGTTCCTTCGGGGGGACGGACAATCAGCCCCAGCATTTT. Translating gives CASSSFGGTDNQPQHF.

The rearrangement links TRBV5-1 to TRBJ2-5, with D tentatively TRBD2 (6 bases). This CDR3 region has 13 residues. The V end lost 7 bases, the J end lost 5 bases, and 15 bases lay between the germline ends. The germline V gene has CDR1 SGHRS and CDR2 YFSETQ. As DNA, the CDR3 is TGCGCCAGCCGGGACTCACCACGGGAGACCCAGTACTTC. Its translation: CASRDSPRETQYF.

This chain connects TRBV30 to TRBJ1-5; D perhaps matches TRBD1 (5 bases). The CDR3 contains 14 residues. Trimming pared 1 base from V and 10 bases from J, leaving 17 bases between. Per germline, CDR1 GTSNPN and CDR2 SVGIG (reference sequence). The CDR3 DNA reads TGTGCCTGGAGTGGGGGAGGCGCCGGGGGTCCCCAGCATTTT. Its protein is CAWSGGGAGGPQHF.

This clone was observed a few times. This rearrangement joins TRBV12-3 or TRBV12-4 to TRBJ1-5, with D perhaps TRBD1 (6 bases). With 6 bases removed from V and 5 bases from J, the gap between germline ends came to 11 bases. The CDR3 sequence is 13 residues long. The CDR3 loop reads CASRDRGDQPQHF. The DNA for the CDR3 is TGTGCCAGCAGGGACAGAGGAGATCAGCCCCAGCATTTT.

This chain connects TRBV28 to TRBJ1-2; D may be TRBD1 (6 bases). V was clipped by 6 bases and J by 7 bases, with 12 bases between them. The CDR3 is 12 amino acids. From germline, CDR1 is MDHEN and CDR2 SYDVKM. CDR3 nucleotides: TGTGCCAGCAGAGCCTACAGGGCTGGCTACACCTTC. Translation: CASRAYRAGYTF.

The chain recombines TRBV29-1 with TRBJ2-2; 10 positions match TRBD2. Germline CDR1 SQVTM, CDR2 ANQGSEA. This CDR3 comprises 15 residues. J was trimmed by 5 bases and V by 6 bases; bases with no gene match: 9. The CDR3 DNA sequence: TGCAGCGTCCTAGCGGGAGTAAGGCGGACCGGGGAGCTGTTTTTT. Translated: CSVLAGVRRTGELFF.

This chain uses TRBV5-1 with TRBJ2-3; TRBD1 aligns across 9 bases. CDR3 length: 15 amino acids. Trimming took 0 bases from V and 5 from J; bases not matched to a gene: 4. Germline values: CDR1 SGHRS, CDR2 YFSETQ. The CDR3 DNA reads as TGCGCCAGCAGCTTGGCCCGACAGGGGGGAGATACGCAGTATTTT. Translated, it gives CASSLARQGGDTQYF.

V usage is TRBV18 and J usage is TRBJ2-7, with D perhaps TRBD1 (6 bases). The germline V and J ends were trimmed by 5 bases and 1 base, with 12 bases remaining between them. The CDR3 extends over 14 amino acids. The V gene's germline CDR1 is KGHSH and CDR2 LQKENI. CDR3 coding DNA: TGTGCCAGCTCATATACAGGGTTATCCTACGAGCAGTACTTC. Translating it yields CASSYTGLSYEQYF.

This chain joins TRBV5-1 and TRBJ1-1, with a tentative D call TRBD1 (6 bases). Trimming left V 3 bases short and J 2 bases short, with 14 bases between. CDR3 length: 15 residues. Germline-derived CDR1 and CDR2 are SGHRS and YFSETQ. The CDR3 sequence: CASSSYRVSNTEAFF. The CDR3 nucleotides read TGCGCCAGCAGCTCCTACAGGGTCAGCAACACTGAAGCTTTCTTT. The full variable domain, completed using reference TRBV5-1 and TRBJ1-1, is KAGVTQTPRYLIKTRGQQVTLSCSPISGHRSVSWYQQTPGQGLQFLFEYFSETQRNKGNFPGRFSGRQFSNSRSEMNVSTLELGDSALYLCASSSYRVSNTEAFFGQGTRLTVV.

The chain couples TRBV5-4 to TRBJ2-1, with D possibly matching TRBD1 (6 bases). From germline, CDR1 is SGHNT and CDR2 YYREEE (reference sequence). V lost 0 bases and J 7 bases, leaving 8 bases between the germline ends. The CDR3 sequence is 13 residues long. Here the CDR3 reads CASSLAQGNEQFF. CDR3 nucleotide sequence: TGTGCCAGCAGCTTGGCACAGGGAAATGAGCAGTTCTTC.

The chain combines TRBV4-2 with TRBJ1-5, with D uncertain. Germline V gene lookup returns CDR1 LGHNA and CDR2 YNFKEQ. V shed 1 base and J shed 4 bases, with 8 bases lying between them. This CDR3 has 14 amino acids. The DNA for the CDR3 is TGTGCCAGCAGCCAAGCCAGTCCGAATCAGCCCCAGCATTTT. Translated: CASSQASPNQPQHF.

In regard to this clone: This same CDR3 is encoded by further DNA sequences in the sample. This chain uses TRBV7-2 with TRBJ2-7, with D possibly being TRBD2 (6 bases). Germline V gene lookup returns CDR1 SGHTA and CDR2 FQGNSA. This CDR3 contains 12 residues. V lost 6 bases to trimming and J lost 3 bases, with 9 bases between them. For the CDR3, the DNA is TGTGCCAGCAGTTGGGACTTCTACGAGCAGTACTTC. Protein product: CASSWDFYEQYF.

Here the CDR3 DNA reads TGTGCCACCAGTGATTTGCGGGACAAAAATACGCAGTATTTT. It yields the protein CATSDLRDKNTQYF. The chain is built from TRBV24-1 and TRBJ2-3; perhaps TRBD1 as D (6 bases). Germline V gene lookup returns CDR1 KGHDR and CDR2 SFDVKD. The CDR3 covers 14 residues. V was shortened by 0 bases and J by 7 bases, with 10 bases between the two germline ends.

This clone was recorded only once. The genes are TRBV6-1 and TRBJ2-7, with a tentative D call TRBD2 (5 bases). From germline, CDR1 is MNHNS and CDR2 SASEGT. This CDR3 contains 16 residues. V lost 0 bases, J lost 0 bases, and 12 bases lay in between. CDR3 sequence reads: CASSEAGGRNSYEQYF. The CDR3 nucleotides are TGTGCCAGCAGTGAAGCAGGCGGGCGGAACTCCTACGAGCAGTACTTC.

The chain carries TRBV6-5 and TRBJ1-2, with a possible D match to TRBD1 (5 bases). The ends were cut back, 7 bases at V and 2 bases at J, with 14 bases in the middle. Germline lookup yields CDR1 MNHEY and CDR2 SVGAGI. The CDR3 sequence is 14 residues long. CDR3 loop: CASTETALNYGYTF. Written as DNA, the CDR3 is TGTGCCAGCACAGAGACAGCCCTAAACTATGGCTACACCTTC.

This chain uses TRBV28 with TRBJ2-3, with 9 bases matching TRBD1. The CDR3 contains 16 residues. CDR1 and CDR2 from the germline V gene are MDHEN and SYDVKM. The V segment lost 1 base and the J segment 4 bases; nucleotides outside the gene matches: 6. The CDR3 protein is CASSLSGQGLADTQYF. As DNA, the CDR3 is TGTGCCAGCAGTTTATCGGGACAGGGTCTCGCAGATACGCAGTATTTT.

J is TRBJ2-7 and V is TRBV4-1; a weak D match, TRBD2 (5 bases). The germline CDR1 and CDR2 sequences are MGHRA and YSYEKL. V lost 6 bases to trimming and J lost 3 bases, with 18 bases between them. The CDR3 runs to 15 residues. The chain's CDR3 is CASSPVGHRDYEQYF. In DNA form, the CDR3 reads TGCGCCAGCAGTCCAGTCGGGCATCGGGACTACGAGCAGTACTTC.

The CDR3 coding sequence is TGCGCCAGCAGCCTAATAGTCCGGGACACATCAGGCAATGAGCAGTTCTTC. This translates into CASSLIVRDTSGNEQFF. J is TRBJ2-1 and V is TRBV5-1; a weak D match, TRBD1 (6 bases). The CDR3 has 17 residues. Germline values: CDR1 SGHRS, CDR2 YFSETQ. V was trimmed by 4 bases and J by 6 bases, leaving 23 bases between them.

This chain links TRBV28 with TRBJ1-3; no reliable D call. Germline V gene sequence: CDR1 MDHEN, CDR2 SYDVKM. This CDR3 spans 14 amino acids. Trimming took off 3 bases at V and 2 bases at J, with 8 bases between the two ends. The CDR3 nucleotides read TGTGCCAGCAGTTTTTCATTTGCTGGAAACACCATATATTTT. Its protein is CASSFSFAGNTIYF.

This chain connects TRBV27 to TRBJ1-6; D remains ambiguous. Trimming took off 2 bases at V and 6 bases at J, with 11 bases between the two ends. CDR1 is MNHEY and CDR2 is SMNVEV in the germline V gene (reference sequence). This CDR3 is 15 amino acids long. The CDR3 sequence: CASSLGQAVNSPLHF. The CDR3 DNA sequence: TGTGCCAGCAGTTTAGGGCAGGCCGTTAATTCACCCCTCCACTTT.

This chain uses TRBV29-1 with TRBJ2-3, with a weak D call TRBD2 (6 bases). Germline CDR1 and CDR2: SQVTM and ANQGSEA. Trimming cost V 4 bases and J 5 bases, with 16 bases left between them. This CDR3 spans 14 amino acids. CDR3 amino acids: CSVVWLEGVDTQYF. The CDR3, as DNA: TGCAGCGTTGTTTGGTTGGAGGGCGTAGATACGCAGTATTTT.

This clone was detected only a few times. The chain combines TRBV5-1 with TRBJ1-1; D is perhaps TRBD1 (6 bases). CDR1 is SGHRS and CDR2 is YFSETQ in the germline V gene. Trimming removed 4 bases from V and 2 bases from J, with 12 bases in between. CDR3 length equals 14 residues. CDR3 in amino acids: CASSGTGINTEAFF. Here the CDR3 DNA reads TGCGCCAGCAGCGGTACAGGGATCAACACTGAAGCTTTCTTT.